Presented here are 26 T cell receptor beta chains from one specimen sequenced in a study of T cells in Graves' hyperthyroidism and ophthalmopathy. RNA transcripts gave rise to amplified TCR beta CDR3 regions. First-round RT-PCR of the TCR CDR3 relied on the HTBI primer set. MiXCR, run by TCRdb on the multiplex PCR reads, gives a single entry per CDR3 protein. The table records over 300,000 distinct CDR3 sequences, roughly an eighth of them present only once. Sequencing used blood. The receptor source for this set is a woman between 40 and 55 years old with Graves' ophthalmopathy.

The J gene is TRBJ1-2, the V gene TRBV25-1; no clear D. Germline CDR1 is MGHDK and CDR2 is SYGVNS. This CDR3 has 14 amino acids. V dropped 4 bases and J dropped 0 bases, with 9 bases sitting between them. Here the CDR3 reads CASSGLTANYGYTF. CDR3 nucleotide sequence: TGTGCCAGCAGTGGATTAACAGCTAACTATGGCTACACCTTC.

This clonotype was observed many times. The rearrangement uses TRBV20-1 and TRBJ1-2; D might be TRBD1 (6 bases). The CDR3 length is 16 residues. V was clipped by 0 bases and J by 8 bases, with 22 bases between them. Germline assignment: CDR1 DFQATT and CDR2 SNEGSKA (reference sequence). CDR3 sequence: CSARDRVAWIGGGYTF. CDR3 bases: TGCAGTGCTAGAGACCGTGTAGCTTGGATAGGGGGAGGCTACACCTTC.

This clonotype showed up many times. The J gene is TRBJ2-5, the V gene TRBV6-1, with D unclear. Germline-derived CDR1 and CDR2 are MNHNS and SASEGT. V was pared by 5 bases and J by 2 bases, with 12 bases between. The CDR3 extends over 14 amino acids. The CDR3 nucleotides are TGTGCCAGCAGTTATAGTGGGCGACAAGAGACCCAGTACTTC. As protein: CASSYSGRQETQYF.

This clonotype has a count of ten or more. The J gene is TRBJ2-1, the V gene TRBV24-1, with TRBD1 identical over 7 bases. Germline V gene sequence: CDR1 KGHDR, CDR2 SFDVKD. The V gene end was trimmed by 4 bases and the J gene end by 0 bases; junction bases not matched to a gene: 8. The CDR3 is 17 residues long. The DNA of the CDR3 is TGTGCCACCAGTGACTCGACAGGGTCCAGCTCCTACAATGAGCAGTTCTTC. Protein: CATSDSTGSSSYNEQFF.

This clonotype was counted at least ten times. The chain uses TRBV5-1 and TRBJ2-7; possibly TRBD1 for D (5 bases). CDR1 and CDR2 from the germline V gene are SGHRS and YFSETQ. The CDR3 has 13 residues. Trimming took off 3 bases at V and 0 bases at J, with 7 bases between the two ends. CDR3 region: CASSYRHSYEQYF. For the CDR3, the DNA is TGCGCCAGCAGCTACAGGCACTCCTACGAGCAGTACTTC.

This chain joins TRBV5-1 and TRBJ2-1, with D possibly matching TRBD2 (6 bases). V lost 0 bases and J 5 bases, leaving 12 bases between the germline ends. Germline CDR1 is SGHRS and CDR2 is YFSETQ. The CDR3 runs 15 residues. DNA for the CDR3: TGCGCCAGCAGCTTGGAACCGGGGAGGAACAATGAGCAGTTCTTC. This translates into CASSLEPGRNNEQFF.

This clonotype was counted ten times or more. The rearrangement uses TRBV2 and TRBJ2-2; 10 positions agree with TRBD2. CDR3 length equals 18 residues. Losses at the gene ends were 2 bases for V and 1 base for J; bases not matched to a gene: 7. The V gene's germline CDR1 is SNHLY and CDR2 FYNNEI. CDR3 in amino acids: CASSERASGGLNTGELFF. In DNA form, the CDR3 reads TGTGCCAGCAGTGAAAGGGCTAGCGGGGGATTGAACACCGGGGAGCTGTTTTTT.

This clonotype was seen ten or more times. V usage is TRBV28 and J usage is TRBJ1-5, with 8 bases matching TRBD1. CDR1 and CDR2 from the germline V gene are MDHEN and SYDVKM. The J segment lost 4 bases and the V segment lost 8 bases, leaving 13 bases of the junction unmatched. This CDR3 spans 16 amino acids. CDR3: CASLEAGTGVNQPQHF. The CDR3, as DNA: TGTGCCAGCCTCGAAGCGGGGACAGGAGTAAATCAGCCCCAGCATTTT.

Only a few counts were recorded for this clonotype. This rearrangement joins TRBV11-2 to TRBJ2-5; 9 nucleotides line up with TRBD2. The CDR3 has 17 amino acids. The trim removed 1 base at V and 4 bases at J, leaving 10 bases unmatched. The germline V gene has CDR1 SGHAT and CDR2 FQNNGV. The CDR3 region is CASSLGTSVLYGETQYF. For the CDR3, the DNA is TGTGCCAGCAGCTTAGGGACTAGCGTCCTTTATGGAGAGACCCAGTACTTC.

This clonotype was recorded at least ten times. V is TRBV24-1 and J is TRBJ2-5; perhaps TRBD2 as D (6 bases). The CDR3 spans 18 residues. The V end was cut by 6 bases, the J end by 1 base, with 23 bases between. The germline V gene has CDR1 KGHDR and CDR2 SFDVKD. CDR3 nucleotide sequence: TGTGCCACCAGTTCGCAGGAGGGGCGGCCATACTTCCAAGAGACCCAGTACTTC. Its protein is CATSSQEGRPYFQETQYF.

This clonotype was picked up many times. The V gene is TRBV24-1, the J gene TRBJ1-2; a weak D match, TRBD1 (6 bases). CDR3 length: 14 residues. Deletions cut 4 bases from V and 4 bases from J, with 12 bases between. The germline V gene has CDR1 KGHDR and CDR2 SFDVKD. CDR3 in DNA: TGTGCCACCAGTGACGCTACAGGGACCTATGGCTACACCTTC. Protein: CATSDATGTYGYTF.

This clonotype showed up many times. The chain carries TRBV6-2 or TRBV6-3 and TRBJ2-1; the match to TRBD2 covers 13 bases. The junction had 6 bases not matched to a gene; V was cut back by 5 bases and J by 8 bases. The CDR3 is 15 amino acids. Germline V CDR1 and CDR2: MNHEY, SVGEGT. The CDR3 bases are TGTGCCAGCAGTCCTACTAGCGGGGGGGTTCATGAGCAGTTCTTC. Translation gives CASSPTSGGVHEQFF.

The chain is built from TRBV20-1 and TRBJ1-2; TRBD1 agrees at 9 bases. V lost 0 bases, J lost 6 bases, and 8 bases stayed unmatched. CDR3 length: 15 residues. Germline CDR1 is DFQATT and CDR2 is SNEGSKA (reference sequence). In DNA form, the CDR3 reads TGCAGTGCTAGAGACCCGGGGGACAGGGTCGATGGCTACACCTTC. This sequence encodes CSARDPGDRVDGYTF.

This clonotype was counted ten times or more. The chain links TRBV6-1 to TRBJ2-5, with TRBD1 matching 10 bases. The germline V gene has CDR1 MNHNS and CDR2 SASEGT. The CDR3 spans 19 residues. The ends lost 5 bases at V and 4 bases at J; junction bases unmatched: 19. CDR3 amino acids: CASSYAFVPTGGQGETQYF. The CDR3 DNA reads TGTGCCAGCAGTTACGCTTTCGTCCCGACAGGGGGCCAGGGAGAGACCCAGTACTTC.

The chain joins TRBV20-1 to TRBJ1-1; no reliable D call. V lost 3 bases, J lost 4 bases, and 12 bases lay in between. The CDR3 loop spans 13 amino acids. CDR1 and CDR2 from the germline V gene are DFQATT and SNEGSKA (reference sequence). The CDR3 DNA is TGCAGTGCTAGTACTGGGCATGCCACTGAAGCTTTCTTT. Translation gives CSASTGHATEAFF.

CDR3 in amino acids: CASSTRTGDNYGYTF. CDR3 nucleotide sequence: TGTGCCAGCAGCACAAGGACAGGGGACAACTATGGCTACACCTTC. This chain joins TRBV7-2 and TRBJ1-2, with TRBD1 matching over 9 bases. The CDR3 consists of 15 residues. Germline V CDR1 and CDR2: SGHTA, FQGNSA. With 5 bases clipped from V and 2 bases from J, the junction kept 6 bases outside the gene matches.

This clonotype was found many times. V is TRBV29-1 and J is TRBJ2-1; weak D call: TRBD2 (6 bases). The CDR3 has 14 residues. Trimming cost V 3 bases and J 3 bases, with 12 bases left between them. CDR1 is SQVTM, CDR2 ANQGSEA, per germline. This CDR3 reads CSVDVSGNYNEQFF. The CDR3 nucleotides read TGCAGCGTTGATGTTAGCGGTAACTACAATGAGCAGTTCTTC.

The sample holds many counts of this clonotype. The gene calls are TRBV12-3 or TRBV12-4 and TRBJ1-1; maybe TRBD1 (6 bases). Trimming took off 6 bases at V and 11 bases at J, with 16 bases between the two ends. This CDR3 contains 12 residues. CDR3 residues: CASSPRERGAFF. In DNA, the CDR3 is TGTGCCAGCAGCCCCAGAGAAAGGGGGGCTTTCTTT.

This clonotype has ten or more counts. This chain joins TRBV12-3 or TRBV12-4 and TRBJ2-2, with a tentative D call TRBD1 (6 bases). Trimming took 8 bases from V and 3 from J, leaving 13 bases between them. This CDR3 contains 14 residues. The CDR3 region is CASRKDRHTGELFF. The CDR3 coding sequence is TGTGCCAGCCGTAAGGACAGACACACCGGGGAGCTGTTTTTT.

There are many counts of this clonotype. The J gene is TRBJ1-1, the V gene TRBV5-1, with D unresolved. CDR3 length equals 14 residues. The V gene lost 2 bases and the J gene lost 0 bases, with 8 bases spanning the gap. Per germline, CDR1 SGHRS and CDR2 YFSETQ. CDR3 residues: CASSLFGVNTEAFF. The CDR3 region has the DNA TGCGCCAGCAGCTTATTCGGGGTGAACACTGAAGCTTTCTTT.

The chain carries TRBV20-1 and TRBJ2-5; weak D call: TRBD1 (6 bases). In germline, CDR1 is DFQATT, CDR2 SNEGSKA (reference sequence). CDR3 length: 15 amino acids. Trimming stripped 1 base from V and 5 bases from J, with 17 bases between. The CDR3 protein is CSARGARQGLETQYF. As DNA, the CDR3 is TGCAGTGCTAGAGGTGCCCGTCAGGGGTTGGAGACCCAGTACTTC.

This clonotype was found many times. CDR3: CASLASKAHEQFF. The CDR3 coding sequence is TGTGCCAGCTTGGCTAGTAAGGCCCATGAGCAGTTCTTC. The V and J genes are TRBV6-1 and TRBJ2-1, with D hard to call. From germline, CDR1 is MNHNS and CDR2 SASEGT. V lost 8 bases, J lost 8 bases, and 16 bases lay in between. The CDR3 extends over 13 amino acids.

At least ten counts were recorded for this clonotype. This sequence joins TRBV9 and TRBJ2-7; perhaps TRBD2 as D (6 bases). Germline assignment: CDR1 SGDLS and CDR2 YYNGEE. This CDR3 region has 15 residues. Trimming stripped 4 bases from V and 4 bases from J, with 18 bases between. The CDR3 DNA sequence: TGTGCCAGCAGCCCACACCTCGGGGGAACGTACGAGCAGTACTTC. Amino acids: CASSPHLGGTYEQYF.

This clonotype was observed many times. The V gene is TRBV20-1, the J gene TRBJ1-1, with D possibly matching TRBD1 (5 bases). Deletions cut 2 bases from V and 5 bases from J, with 9 bases between. CDR1 is DFQATT and CDR2 is SNEGSKA in the germline V gene (reference sequence). The CDR3 runs 12 residues. CDR3 residues: CSARQGLTEAFF. The CDR3 DNA is TGCAGTGCTAGACAGGGACTGACTGAAGCTTTCTTT.

This clonotype was counted a few times. The genes are TRBV6-1 and TRBJ1-5; D is perhaps TRBD1 (5 bases). The CDR3 covers 15 residues. V lost 3 bases to trimming and J lost 5 bases, with 14 bases between them. The germline V gene has CDR1 MNHNS and CDR2 SASEGT. The CDR3 reads CASSDWGVPYQPQHF. In DNA, the CDR3 is TGTGCCAGCAGTGATTGGGGGGTCCCTTATCAGCCCCAGCATTTT.

The table lists this clonotype with many counts. J is TRBJ2-1 and V is TRBV7-2; 8 nucleotides line up with TRBD2. This CDR3 is 16 amino acids long. The trim removed 7 bases at V and 4 bases at J, leaving 12 bases unmatched. CDR1 and CDR2 (germline): SGHTA, FQGNSA. The chain's CDR3 is CASIPQGGGIYNEQFF. CDR3 DNA: TGTGCCAGCATCCCTCAGGGCGGGGGGATTTACAATGAGCAGTTCTTC.